The rows below give T cell receptor beta chains drawn from one sample of a study of post-analysis software for immune sequencing data. From the PCR reads, TCRdb called clonotypes with MiXCR, one entry per CDR3 protein. The top ten clones hold 4% to 5.5% of a sample with over 250,000 distinct CDR3 sequences, roughly a third of them seen once. Material for sequencing was blood. Receptors were obtained from a girl aged 5 to 17 with multiple sclerosis. Each CDR3 is given with its conserved first and last residue. A D gene is named only where the DNA matches it firmly. Clone size is stated in some rows and not others, as once, few, many or a class when expanded.

TRBJ1-1,-,-,TRBV5-1,CASSLTTKVMTEAFF,TGCGCCAGCAGCTTGACGACTAAGGTGATGACTGAAGCTTTCTTT
TRBJ1-1,-,-,TRBV29-1,CSVEVAGRQNTEAFF,TGCAGCGTTGAAGTGGCAGGGCGACAGAACACTGAAGCTTTCTTT
TRBJ2-5,-,many,TRBV4-1,CASSQENRGGETQYF,TGCGCCAGCAGCCAAGAGAACAGGGGGGGGGAGACCCAGTACTTC
TRBJ2-7,-,once,TRBV7-2,CASSSFYEQYF,TGTGCCAGCAGCTCCTTCTACGAGCAGTACTTC
TRBJ1-1,-,once,TRBV5-1,CASSLDPGGPEAFF,TGCGCCAGCAGCTTGGACCCGGGGGGCCCTGAAGCTTTCTTT
TRBJ2-2,-,few,TRBV18,CASSLGLATNTGELFF,TGTGCCAGCTCACTTGGGTTAGCGACGAACACCGGGGAGCTGTTTTTT
TRBJ2-3,TRBD2,few,TRBV11-2,CAGTPVAGGPDTQYF,TGTGCCGGCACCCCTGTAGCGGGGGGGCCAGATACGCAGTATTTT
TRBJ2-3,TRBD2,once,TRBV5-1,CASSQGLGSGTDTQYF,TGCGCCAGCAGCCAAGGACTAGGTTCGGGGACAGATACGCAGTATTTT
TRBJ1-1,-,-,TRBV7-8,CASSLEGGRGDEAFF,TGTGCCAGCAGCTTAGAGGGGGGTCGGGGCGATGAAGCTTTCTTT
TRBJ2-1,TRBD2,many,TRBV7-3,CASSLIPSGRNNEQFF,TGTGCCAGCAGCTTAATTCCCAGCGGGAGAAACAATGAGCAGTTCTTC
TRBJ2-5,-,-,TRBV29-1,CSVGTQGLLPQETQYF,TGCAGCGTTGGCACCCAGGGGCTCCTACCCCAAGAGACCCAGTACTTC
TRBJ2-3,-,many,TRBV7-2,CASSFYGSFVQYF,TGTGCCAGCAGCTTTTACGGCTCCTTTGTGCAGTATTTT
TRBJ2-5,-,many,TRBV5-1,CASSGTREETQYF,TGCGCCAGCAGCGGGACCCGAGAGGAGACCCAGTACTTC
TRBJ2-1,-,many,TRBV29-1,CSGPTGSLSNEQFF,TGCAGCGGACCCACAGGGTCTCTGTCCAATGAGCAGTTCTTC
TRBJ2-7,-,-,TRBV13,CASSLEGGGYEQYF,TGTGCCAGCAGCTTAGAGGGCGGTGGCTACGAGCAGTACTTC
TRBJ1-1,-,-,TRBV18,CASSPISRNTEAFF,TGTGCCAGCTCACCGATTTCCAGGAACACTGAAGCTTTCTTT
TRBJ2-3,-,-,TRBV7-2,CASSLTGVSTDTQYF,TGTGCCAGCAGCTTAACGGGAGTTAGCACAGATACGCAGTATTTT
TRBJ2-1,-,-,TRBV2,CASNQGGYNEQFF,TGTGCCAGCAACCAAGGGGGGTACAATGAGCAGTTCTTC
TRBJ2-7,TRBD1,-,TRBV24-1,CATSPLGKTGVGFHYEQYF,TGTGCCACCAGTCCGCTGGGAAAGACAGGGGTCGGCTTCCATTACGAGCAGTACTTC
TRBJ2-7,TRBD1,-,TRBV29-1,CSVESGGIYEQYF,TGCAGCGTTGAGTCAGGGGGTATCTACGAGCAGTACTTC